The clone carrying this TCR beta chain was picked up one time. Its antigen is unknown. This same CDR3 is encoded by further DNA sequences in the sample. V lost 2 bases and J lost 2, with 7 bases in between. Germline V CDR1 and CDR2: MDHEN, SYDVKM. The CDR3 is 13 residues long. Survey-depth TCRbeta CDR3 sequencing reported V/J genes and productive frequencies. The repertoire was sequenced with immunoSEQ multiplex PCR; TCRdb's copy has only in-frame clones and lacks some. The data hold 25,000 to 35,000 clones, with around 86% observed a single time. These data originate in a study of tissue T cells after allogeneic stem cell transplantation. Background on the study: Four unmodified and three CD34-selected T-cell-depleted grafts went to graft-versus-host disease patients. Notes on the study in general: Alloreactivity or antigen specificity of tissue TCRs was not determined; some clones might be host cells. Sampling depth was limited, and the cohort was small and clinically varied.

The sequenced sample was blood, obtained before transplantation. The genes are TRBV28 and TRBJ2-7; D gene unclear. The TCR comes from a woman aged 18-49 years who later had graft-versus-host disease after an allogeneic stem cell transplant. The CDR3 DNA is TGTGCCAGCAGTTTAGCCGGAACCTACGAGCAGTACTTC. Amino acids: CASSLAGTYEQYF.